This passage covers 13 T cell receptor beta chains from one sample sequenced in a study of shared clonotypes between healthy human individuals. Clones were sequenced by immunoSEQ multiplex PCR, and TCRdb holds only the in-frame ones, with some missing. The table has about 2.4 million clones, approximately 93% seen once. Sample: naive CD4+ T cells from PBMCs. Subset specified: CD45RA+ positively selected. These receptors all stem from a man aged 18-30 years in good health. Some clones in this sample may be carry-over from other donors' samples.

CDR3 sequence (DNA): TGCAGCGTTGAAGGGACAGACGGCGCTTACGAGCAGTACTTC. This sequence encodes CSVEGTDGAYEQYF. V and J are TRBV29-1 and TRBJ2-7; perhaps TRBD1 as D (6 bases). Trimming cost V 1 base and J 4 bases, with 14 bases left between them. Germline lookup yields CDR1 SQVTM and CDR2 ANQGSEA. The CDR3 contains 14 residues.

The chain carries TRBV6-4 and TRBJ2-6; unclear D gene. From germline, CDR1 is MRHNA and CDR2 SNTAGT. The CDR3 is made up of 15 amino acids. Between the trimmed V and J ends, which lost 0 bases and 0 bases, there was a span of 3 bases. CDR3 protein: CASSDSNSGANVLTF. DNA of the CDR3: TGTGCCAGCAGTGACTCGAACTCTGGGGCCAACGTCCTGACTTTC.

The J gene is TRBJ2-5, the V gene TRBV19; a possible D gene is TRBD1 (6 bases). Germline CDR1 is LNHDA and CDR2 is SQIVND (reference sequence). The CDR3 runs to 12 residues. The ends were cut back, 6 bases at V and 5 bases at J, with 10 bases in the middle. CDR3 in amino acids: CASSQGSETQYF. In DNA form, the CDR3 reads TGTGCCAGTAGCCAGGGGTCGGAGACCCAGTACTTC.

The sample holds a few counts of this clone. CDR3 region: CASSLGLAGNNEQFF. The CDR3 DNA follows: TGTGCCAGCAGTTTGGGGCTAGCGGGAAACAATGAGCAGTTCTTC. This rearrangement joins TRBV27 to TRBJ2-1; 9 bases are a match to TRBD2. Germline-derived CDR1 and CDR2 are MNHEY and SMNVEV (reference sequence). V was pared by 3 bases and J by 5 bases, with 5 bases of the junction left unmatched. This CDR3 is built from 15 residues.

The table lists this clone with a count of one. This rearrangement joins TRBV18 to TRBJ2-1; 8 nucleotides match TRBD2. V was clipped by 0 bases and J by 5 bases; unmatched bases: 6. The CDR3 runs to 16 residues. Germline values: CDR1 KGHSH, CDR2 LQKENI. CDR3 nucleotides: TGTGCCAGCTCACCACCCGGAGTAGCGGGGAACAATGAGCAGTTCTTC. It codes for CASSPPGVAGNNEQFF.

The CDR3 DNA reads TGTGCCACCCGAGGCCGGGGAGGGAAGAACACCGGGGAGCTGTTTTTT. This gives the protein CATRGRGGKNTGELFF. The chain links TRBV28 to TRBJ2-2, with 7 bases identical to TRBD2. Germline lookup yields CDR1 MDHEN and CDR2 SYDVKM. This CDR3 region has 16 residues. The trim removed 10 bases at V and 1 base at J, leaving 12 bases unmatched.

The V and J genes are TRBV7-9 and TRBJ2-1; 9 nucleotides agree with TRBD1. The germline V gene encodes CDR1 SEHNR and CDR2 FQNEAQ (reference sequence). V gave up 5 bases and J gave up 6 bases; unmatched junction bases: 5. The CDR3 loop spans 14 amino acids. This CDR3 is CASSARTGVNEQFF. The CDR3 bases are TGTGCCAGCAGCGCCCGGACAGGGGTCAATGAGCAGTTCTTC.

V and J are TRBV15 and TRBJ2-1, with 10 bases lining up with TRBD2. There are 19 residues in the CDR3. Per germline, CDR1 LNHNV and CDR2 YYDKDF (reference sequence). The V segment lost 1 base and the J segment 6 bases; nucleotides outside the gene matches: 15. This chain's CDR3 is CATSRGSGAASGSRNEQFF. For the CDR3, the DNA is TGTGCCACCAGCAGAGGATCCGGGGCGGCTAGCGGGAGTCGCAATGAGCAGTTCTTC.

The J gene is TRBJ2-5, the V gene TRBV28; 8 bases fit TRBD2. Unmatched junction bases numbered 9, after V lost 4 bases and J lost 5 bases. CDR1 MDHEN and CDR2 SYDVKM come from the germline V gene. This CDR3 has 15 residues. The DNA of the CDR3 is TGTGCCAGCAGTTCCCGAGCGGGAGCAGGGGAGACCCAGTACTTC. Translated: CASSSRAGAGETQYF. Full variable domain (missing parts from reference TRBV28 and TRBJ2-5): DVKVTQSSRYLVKRTGEKVFLECVQDMDHENMFWYRQDPGLGLRLIYFSYDVKMKEKGDIPEGYSVSREKKERFSLILESASTNQTSMYLCASSSRAGAGETQYFGPGTRLLVL.

This chain connects TRBV9 to TRBJ1-1, with D possibly being TRBD1 (6 bases). V was cut by 4 bases and J by 2 bases, with 15 bases left in between. The CDR3 is made up of 15 amino acids. Germline CDR1 is SGDLS and CDR2 is YYNGEE. CDR3 in amino acids: CASSPNPTGNTEAFF. CDR3 bases: TGTGCCAGCAGCCCAAACCCGACAGGAAACACTGAAGCTTTCTTT.

Details on this clone: Within the sample, other DNA sequences also encode this same CDR3. The chain couples TRBV6-5 to TRBJ2-1, with D tentatively TRBD1 or TRBD2 (5 bases each). The CDR3 totals 13 residues. Deletions cut 6 bases from V and 4 bases from J, with 10 bases between. Per germline, CDR1 MNHEY and CDR2 SVGAGI. The CDR3 loop is CASRLGTYNEQFF. DNA for the CDR3: TGTGCCAGCAGGTTGGGGACGTACAATGAGCAGTTCTTC.

As regards this clone: The same CDR3 can be traced to other DNA sequences in this sample. The genes are TRBV7-9 and TRBJ2-3; TRBD1 or TRBD2 may be the D gene (5 bases each). V lost 1 base, J lost 3 bases, and 5 bases lay in between. The CDR3 totals 13 residues. Germline CDR1 and CDR2: SEHNR and FQNEAQ (reference sequence). The chain's CDR3 is CASSLGGTDTQYF. The CDR3 DNA sequence: TGTGCCAGCAGCTTAGGGGGGACAGATACGCAGTATTTT.

This sequence joins TRBV6-6 and TRBJ2-1; D could derive from TRBD1 or TRBD2 (5 bases each). The CDR3 loop spans 14 amino acids. Germline CDR1 and CDR2: MNHNY and SVGAGI (reference sequence). V lost 6 bases to trimming and J lost 3 bases, with 12 bases between them. The CDR3 DNA reads as TGTGCCAGCAGGAGGGACGGGGTCTACAATGAGCAGTTCTTC. Translating it yields CASRRDGVYNEQFF.